One sample yielded the 8 T cell receptor beta chains listed below, sequenced in a study of T cell changes during pregnancy in multiple sclerosis (dated by TCRdb to 2018 to 2020). Libraries were constructed by the immunoSEQ multiplex PCR assay. What TCRdb holds here is the immuneACCESS table cut down to in-frame rearrangements. Part of the clones is not present; checked against another copy, under half of the missing clones reflect an unresolved V gene, and the others are unexplained. The sample data list more than 70,000 clones, and 92% of these were observed just once. About 2% of the sample lies in the top ten. The sequenced sample was peripheral blood, obtained before pregnancy. All receptors derive from a female donor with multiple sclerosis, enrolled in a pregnancy study.

This rearrangement joins TRBV4-2 to TRBJ2-3, with D perhaps TRBD2 (5 bases). CDR1 and CDR2 (germline): LGHNA, YNFKEQ. This CDR3 spans 15 amino acids. Between the trimmed V and J ends, which lost 1 base and 4 bases, there was a span of 12 bases. CDR3 in amino acids: CASSQVSLAADTQYF. The CDR3 coding sequence is TGTGCCAGCAGCCAAGTTTCGCTAGCAGCAGATACGCAGTATTTT.

V gene TRBV20-1 combines with J gene TRBJ2-7; 9 bases fit TRBD1. The CDR3 has 11 amino acids. CDR1 and CDR2 (germline): DFQATT, SNEGSKA (reference sequence). Losses at the gene ends were 6 bases for V and 4 bases for J; bases not matched to a gene: 1. CDR3 in amino acids: CSADRGYEQYF. The CDR3 DNA reads as TGCAGTGCGGACAGGGGTTACGAGCAGTACTTC.

The chain is built from TRBV6-4 and TRBJ2-6, with D possibly matching TRBD1 (5 bases). The V end was cut by 2 bases, the J end by 3 bases, with 5 bases between. Germline CDR1 reads MRHNA; CDR2 reads SNTAGT. CDR3 size: 14 residues. CDR3 residues: CASSDRGGANVLTF. CDR3 sequence (DNA): TGTGCCAGCAGTGACAGGGGTGGGGCCAACGTCCTGACTTTC.

In this sample, this clone turned up a few times. This sequence joins TRBV6-5 and TRBJ2-2; maybe TRBD2 (5 bases). The CDR3 runs to 14 residues. CDR1 MNHEY and CDR2 SVGAGI come from the germline V gene. Between the trimmed V and J ends, which lost 6 bases and 2 bases, there was a span of 10 bases. As DNA, the CDR3 is TGTGCCAGCAGGGGAGACTTCAACACCGGGGAGCTGTTTTTT. Translating it yields CASRGDFNTGELFF.

The rearrangement uses TRBV6-5 and TRBJ2-3, with 7 bases lining up with TRBD2. Germline trimming cut 0 bases from V and 4 bases from J; bases unmatched to any gene: 7. Looked up from germline, CDR1 is MNHEY and CDR2 is SVGAGI. The CDR3 totals 16 residues. CDR3: CASSYSIGGTADTQYF. The CDR3 DNA is TGTGCCAGCAGTTACTCGATCGGGGGGACTGCAGATACGCAGTATTTT.

The chain recombines TRBV28 with TRBJ1-1; D is undetermined. This CDR3 is 12 amino acids long. Germline values: CDR1 MDHEN, CDR2 SYDVKM. The germline V and J ends were trimmed by 3 bases and 0 bases, with 2 bases remaining between them. Here the CDR3 reads CASSFMNTEAFF. The CDR3 nucleotides are TGTGCCAGCAGTTTCATGAACACTGAAGCTTTCTTT.

This chain uses TRBV6-6 with TRBJ1-5; TRBD1 aligns across 9 bases. The CDR3 extends over 14 amino acids. V shed 6 bases, J shed 6 bases, and the junction held 6 bases outside the gene matches. Germline lookup yields CDR1 MNHNY and CDR2 SVGAGI (reference sequence). CDR3 DNA: TGTGCCAGCAGCCTGACAGGGGGAAGTCAGCCCCAGCATTTT. Protein: CASSLTGGSQPQHF.

The chain uses TRBV11-2 and TRBJ1-1; D ambiguous. The CDR3 contains 13 residues. Trimming shortened V by 1 base and J by 2 bases, and 5 bases separated the two germline ends. The germline CDR1 and CDR2 sequences are SGHAT and FQNNGV. Written as DNA, the CDR3 is TGTGCCAGCAGCTTAGGTCCTAACACTGAAGCTTTCTTT. This sequence encodes CASSLGPNTEAFF. The whole variable domain, remainder taken from reference TRBV11-2 and TRBJ1-1, is EAGVAQSPRYKIIEKRQSVAFWCNPISGHATLYWYQQILGQGPKLLIQFQNNGVVDDSQLPKDRFSAERLKGVDSTLKIQPAKLEDSAVYLCASSLGPNTEAFFGQGTRLTVV.